The 24 T cell receptor beta chains listed next were all sequenced from one sample in a study of blood T cell repertoires in COVID-19. TCRdb's table, derived via immunoSEQ multiplex PCR, lists solely in-frame clones and lacks some. Of some 120,000 clones in the sample, 55% to 75% were seen once. The sequenced sample was peripheral blood. These receptors were taken from a human donor with acute or convalescent COVID-19. The donor label of this sample is uncertain.

The chain is built from TRBV11-2 and TRBJ1-2; 7 bases match TRBD1. In germline, CDR1 is SGHAT, CDR2 FQNNGV. V lost 1 base and J lost 7; bases outside the gene matches: 6. The CDR3 covers 14 residues. CDR3 in DNA: TGTGCCAGCAGCTTAGGACAGGGAAGCGGTGGCTACACCTTC. Encoded protein: CASSLGQGSGGYTF.

The chain is built from TRBV10-3 and TRBJ1-5, with TRBD1 as a possible D gene (6 bases). In germline, CDR1 is ENHRY, CDR2 SYGVKD. V lost 7 bases to trimming and J lost 4 bases, with 11 bases between them. CDR3 size: 13 residues. CDR3 sequence reads: CAITGGLNQPQHF. DNA of the CDR3: TGTGCCATCACGGGGGGGCTGAATCAGCCCCAGCATTTT.

The chain has TRBV30 and TRBJ1-1; no reliable D call. Germline CDR1 GTSNPN, CDR2 SVGIG (reference sequence). CDR3 length: 15 amino acids. V was pared by 2 bases and J by 1 base, with 14 bases between. DNA for the CDR3: TGTGCCTGGAGTAACCCCTTCGGAGGGAACACTGAAGCTTTCTTT. This encodes CAWSNPFGGNTEAFF.

The rearrangement links TRBV5-1 to TRBJ2-5, with D possibly matching TRBD2 (6 bases). The CDR3 contains 13 residues. Between the trimmed V and J ends, which lost 4 bases and 5 bases, there was a span of 12 bases. The germline gives CDR1 SGHRS, CDR2 YFSETQ. CDR3 loop: CASSPGLIETQYF. The CDR3 coding sequence is TGCGCCAGCAGCCCGGGACTTATTGAGACCCAGTACTTC.

The chain joins TRBV5-1 to TRBJ2-3; 7 nucleotides match TRBD1. Germline CDR1 SGHRS, CDR2 YFSETQ. The CDR3 is made up of 14 amino acids. V shed 6 bases and J 5 bases; nucleotides not matched to a gene: 9. For the CDR3, the DNA is TGCGCCAGCACTGAGGGGGCTGCTCAAGATACGCAGTATTTT. This translates into CASTEGAAQDTQYF.

V is TRBV30 and J is TRBJ1-4; D remains ambiguous. The CDR3 has 14 amino acids. Trimming pared 0 bases from V and 10 bases from J, leaving 15 bases between. Germline loops: CDR1 GTSNPN, CDR2 SVGIG (reference sequence). Written as DNA, the CDR3 is TGTGCCTGGAGTGTAATGGGGTCCGGAGGAAAACTGTTTTTT. It yields the protein CAWSVMGSGGKLFF.

Concerning this clone itself: Distinct nucleotide sequences in the sample also encode this CDR3. The rearrangement joins TRBV9 to TRBJ1-1, with D hard to call. Per the germline V gene, CDR1 is SGDLS and CDR2 is YYNGEE. Between the trimmed V and J ends, which lost 2 bases and 3 bases, there was a span of 11 bases. The CDR3 has 14 amino acids. The CDR3 region has the DNA TGTGCCAGCAGCGTGGAGCCCGGGGACACTGAAGCTTTCTTT. It is translated as CASSVEPGDTEAFF.

This chain joins TRBV5-1 and TRBJ2-3; tentative D call: TRBD1 (5 bases). Trimming cost V 0 bases and J 3 bases, with 8 bases left between them. This CDR3 comprises 14 residues. Germline V gene lookup returns CDR1 SGHRS and CDR2 YFSETQ. The DNA of the CDR3 is TGCGCCAGCAGCTTGGTTGCAGGGACAGATACGCAGTATTTT. The encoded protein is CASSLVAGTDTQYF.

The chain uses TRBV11-2 and TRBJ2-1; possibly TRBD2 for D (6 bases). The CDR3 is 15 amino acids. Trimming stripped 1 base from V and 7 bases from J, with 14 bases between. Germline V gives CDR1 SGHAT, CDR2 FQNNGV. CDR3 in DNA: TGTGCCAGCAGCTTAGTGTACGGCGGGGAGAATGAGCAGTTCTTC. As protein: CASSLVYGGENEQFF. The full variable domain, its missing parts supplied by reference TRBV11-2 and TRBJ2-1, is EAGVAQSPRYKIIEKRQSVAFWCNPISGHATLYWYQQILGQGPKLLIQFQNNGVVDDSQLPKDRFSAERLKGVDSTLKIQPAKLEDSAVYLCASSLVYGGENEQFFGPGTRLTVL.

This clone has more than one count but fewer than ten. This chain connects TRBV21-1 to TRBJ2-1; the D segment call TRBD2 is taken from the table without a DNA check. TRBV21-1 is marked as a pseudogene. The length of the CDR3 is 18 residues. CDR3: CASSKAPLGKRGLNEQFF. The CDR3 DNA follows: TGTGCCAGCAGCAAAGCCCCTTTGGGTAAGCGGGGGTTGAATGAGCAGTTCTTC.

This chain uses TRBV7-9 with TRBJ2-5, with a weak D call TRBD1 (5 bases). Trimming stripped 4 bases from V and 4 bases from J, with 16 bases between. The CDR3 has 15 amino acids. In germline, CDR1 is SEHNR, CDR2 FQNEAQ (reference sequence). CDR3 sequence (DNA): TGTGCCAGCAGCTCGCCGTTTGGGGCCCGAGAGACCCAGTACTTC. This encodes CASSSPFGARETQYF. Full variable domain (rest looked up from reference TRBV7-9 and TRBJ2-5): DTGVSQNPRHKITKRGQNVTFRCDPISEHNRLYWYRQTLGQGPEFLTYFQNEAQLEKSRLLSDRFSAERPKGSFSTLEIQRTEQGDSAMYLCASSSPFGARETQYFGPGTRLLVL.

This rearrangement joins TRBV5-1 to TRBJ2-7; 8 bases fit TRBD1. The V gene's germline CDR1 is SGHRS and CDR2 YFSETQ. V lost 4 bases and J lost 3; bases outside the gene matches: 12. This CDR3 has 16 amino acids. The CDR3 loop reads CASSRTIGQGLYEQYF. The CDR3 DNA is TGCGCCAGCAGCCGAACGATCGGACAGGGTCTCTACGAGCAGTACTTC. Variable domain in full (rest from reference TRBV5-1 and TRBJ2-7): KAGVTQTPRYLIKTRGQQVTLSCSPISGHRSVSWYQQTPGQGLQFLFEYFSETQRNKGNFPGRFSGRQFSNSRSEMNVSTLELGDSALYLCASSRTIGQGLYEQYFGPGTRLTVT.

This clone came up a few times. This chain links TRBV27 with TRBJ2-1, with D tentatively TRBD2 (7 bases). There are 16 residues in the CDR3. V was clipped by 1 base and J by 14 bases, with 24 bases between them. The germline CDR1 and CDR2 sequences are MNHEY and SMNVEV (reference sequence). The CDR3 here is CASSLFTGGRKSREFF. The CDR3 bases are TGTGCCAGCAGTTTATTTACGGGGGGCCGTAAGAGTAGAGAGTTCTTC.

The V gene is TRBV6-5, the J gene TRBJ2-7; D unresolved. Germline V CDR1 and CDR2: MNHEY, SVGAGI. The V gene lost 4 bases and the J gene lost 2 bases, with 9 bases spanning the gap. The CDR3 has 13 amino acids. The CDR3 here is CASSLTGTYEQYF. For the CDR3, the DNA is TGTGCCAGCAGTTTGACTGGTACCTACGAGCAGTACTTC.

The chain joins TRBV7-3 to TRBJ2-3; 7 bases agree with TRBD2. The germline V gene has CDR1 SGHTA and CDR2 FQGTGA. The CDR3 length is 15 residues. V gave up 5 bases and J gave up 4 bases; unmatched junction bases: 9. In nucleotides, the CDR3 is TGTGCCAGCAGCCCGCAGGGACTACAATCAGATACGCAGTATTTT. Its translation is CASSPQGLQSDTQYF.

The chain's CDR3 is CASSPGRQGKETQYF. CDR3 coding DNA: TGTGCCAGCTCACCGGGCCGCCAGGGTAAAGAGACCCAGTACTTC. The chain links TRBV18 to TRBJ2-5; D possibly corresponds to TRBD1 (5 bases). The CDR3 covers 15 residues. The V and J ends lost 3 bases and 3 bases respectively, with 14 bases between them. CDR1 and CDR2 from the germline V gene are KGHSH and LQKENI.

The chain combines TRBV6-1 with TRBJ2-3, with a possible D match to TRBD1 (7 bases). Germline V lookup: CDR1 MNHNS, CDR2 SASEGT. The CDR3 is 15 amino acids. V gave up 3 bases and J gave up 3 bases, with 13 bases separating them. The CDR3 is CASSDWRGQTDTQYF. The CDR3 DNA reads TGTGCCAGCAGTGATTGGAGGGGGCAAACAGATACGCAGTATTTT.

The CDR3 DNA is TGTGCCAGCAGTTTATCCCCGGTCACTGAAGCTTTCTTT. Amino acid sequence: CASSLSPVTEAFF. The V call is TRBV12-3 or TRBV12-4, the J call TRBJ1-1, with D unresolved. The CDR3 loop spans 13 amino acids. Trimming left V 2 bases short and J 4 bases short, with 8 bases between.

This clone was seen a handful of times. The chain carries TRBV18 and TRBJ1-1, with a tentative D call TRBD1 (5 bases). Looked up from germline, CDR1 is KGHSH and CDR2 is LQKENI. Trimming took 3 bases from V and 10 from J, leaving 15 bases between them. CDR3 length: 13 amino acids. CDR3 coding DNA: TGTGCCAGCTCACCTAATCTAGGGAGGGGAGCTTTCTTT. Encoded protein: CASSPNLGRGAFF. The entire variable domain, with the rest obtained from reference TRBV18 and TRBJ1-1, is as follows: NAGVMQNPRHLVRRRGQEARLRCSPMKGHSHVYWYRQLPEEGLKFMVYLQKENIIDESGMPKERFSAEFPKEGPSILRIQQVVRGDSAAYFCASSPNLGRGAFFGQGTRLTVV.

CDR3 amino acids: CASSQGVGTSGGSETQYF. The CDR3 DNA follows: TGCGCCAGCAGCCAAGGAGTGGGGACTAGCGGGGGTAGTGAGACCCAGTACTTC. The chain joins TRBV4-1 to TRBJ2-5; TRBD2 matches 14 bases. This CDR3 has 18 residues. CDR1 is MGHRA, CDR2 YSYEKL, per germline. The trim removed 1 base at V and 5 bases at J, leaving 9 bases unmatched.

This chain links TRBV9 with TRBJ2-5; D might be TRBD1 (6 bases). CDR3 length equals 14 residues. The V end lost 2 bases, the J end lost 1 base, and 9 bases lay between the germline ends. Germline V gene sequence: CDR1 SGDLS, CDR2 YYNGEE. The CDR3 region has the DNA TGTGCCAGCAGCGTCAGAGGGGGCCAAGAGACCCAGTACTTC. This translates into CASSVRGGQETQYF.

The V call is TRBV27, the J call TRBJ1-5; a weak D match, TRBD1 (6 bases). Germline CDR1 reads MNHEY; CDR2 reads SMNVEV (reference sequence). The CDR3 covers 14 residues. The ends were cut back, 2 bases at V and 6 bases at J, with 11 bases in the middle. The CDR3 protein is CASSLHREGQPQHF. Here the CDR3 DNA reads TGTGCCAGCAGTTTACACAGGGAGGGTCAGCCCCAGCATTTT.

This clone has ten or more counts. CDR3 protein: CASSSRDRGLMNTEAFF. For the CDR3, the DNA is TGTGCCAGCAGCTCCCGGGACAGGGGGCTTATGAACACTGAAGCTTTCTTT. The chain carries TRBV7-2 and TRBJ1-1; 12 bases are a match to TRBD1. This CDR3 region has 17 residues. V shed 4 bases, J shed 0 bases, and the junction held 6 bases outside the gene matches. Germline lookup yields CDR1 SGHTA and CDR2 FQGNSA. Full variable domain (outside the CDR3, taken from reference TRBV7-2 and TRBJ1-1): GAGVSQSPSNKVTEKGKDVELRCDPISGHTALYWYRQSLGQGLEFLIYFQGNSAPDKSGLPSDRFSAERTGGSVSTLTIQRTQQEDSAVYLCASSSRDRGLMNTEAFFGQGTRLTVV.

This clone appeared many times. The V gene is TRBV5-8, the J gene TRBJ2-4; TRBD1 matches 8 bases. CDR1 and CDR2 from the germline V gene are SGHTS and YDEGEE. This CDR3 contains 12 residues. V shed 4 bases and J 11 bases; nucleotides not matched to a gene: 5. In DNA, the CDR3 is TGTGCCAGCAGCAGGACAGGGCAACTTCAGTACTTC. Its protein is CASSRTGQLQYF. Drawing the rest from reference TRBV5-8 and TRBJ2-4, the complete variable domain is EAGVTQSPTHLIKTRGQQATLRCSPISGHTSVYWYQQALGLGLQFLLWYDEGEERNRGNFPPRFSGRQFPNYSSELNVNALELEDSALYLCASSRTGQLQYFGAGTRLSVL.